This note documents a single T cell receptor beta chain sequence. Its antigen is as yet unknown. The data were taken from a study of molecular identifiers for immune sequencing clone quantification. Study information: In replicates, RNA from approximately 20,000 or 100,000 naive CD8 cells was divided five ways and four parts were sequenced. General observations from the study: Highly expanded clones may be undercounted when identical TCR molecules share barcodes.

TCRdb re-derived calls from the PCR reads in MiXCR, one entry per CDR3 protein. Of a few hundred thousand distinct CDR3 sequences in the sample, roughly 24% were seen once. This CDR3 region has 15 residues. Germline CDR1 MNHEY, CDR2 SMNVEV (reference sequence). V was pared by 0 bases and J by 12 bases, with 18 bases between. Naive CD8 libraries came from around 18,000 to 910,000 sorted cells with 10%, 30% or 50% RNA. The V call is TRBV27, the J call TRBJ2-1; D might be TRBD2 (6 bases). The receptor was isolated from a human donor in good health. Some libraries in this study had Jurkat cell RNA spiked in. Input material: naive CD8+ T cells from blood, with Jurkat cell RNA spiked in. Subset given: FACS-sorted CD8+CD4-CCR7+CD45RA+ naive T cells. CDR3 loop: CASSLSPSPSEGQFF. The CDR3 DNA sequence: TGTGCCAGCAGTTTATCCCCCTCCCCTTCGGAGGGGCAGTTCTTC.